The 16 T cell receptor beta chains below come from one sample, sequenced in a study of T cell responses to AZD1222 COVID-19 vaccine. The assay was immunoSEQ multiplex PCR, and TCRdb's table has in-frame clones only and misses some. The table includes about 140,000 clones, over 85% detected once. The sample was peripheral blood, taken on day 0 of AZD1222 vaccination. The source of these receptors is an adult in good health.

The CDR3 DNA reads as TGCGCCAGCAGCCGAACGCCCTTAGCGGGAGGGCCGAAGGGGTCCTACGAGCAGTACTTC. It translates to CASSRTPLAGGPKGSYEQYF. The chain is built from TRBV4-1 and TRBJ2-7; 11 bases line up with TRBD2. CDR3 length: 20 residues. In germline, CDR1 is MGHRA, CDR2 YSYEKL. J lost 1 base, V lost 4 bases, and 18 bases had no gene match.

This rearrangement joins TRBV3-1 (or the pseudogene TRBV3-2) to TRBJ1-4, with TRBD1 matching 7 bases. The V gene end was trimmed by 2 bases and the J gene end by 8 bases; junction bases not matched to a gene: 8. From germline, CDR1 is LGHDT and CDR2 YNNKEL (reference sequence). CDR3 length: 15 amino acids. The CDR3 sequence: CASSQPRQGFEKLFF. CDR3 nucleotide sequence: TGTGCCAGCAGCCAACCTCGACAGGGCTTCGAAAAACTGTTTTTT.

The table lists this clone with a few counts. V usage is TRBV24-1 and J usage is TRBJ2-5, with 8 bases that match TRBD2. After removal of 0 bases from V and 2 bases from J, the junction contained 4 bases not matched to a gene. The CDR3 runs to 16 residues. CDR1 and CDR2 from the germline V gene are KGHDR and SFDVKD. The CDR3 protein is CATSDLEAGEQETQYF. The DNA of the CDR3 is TGTGCCACCAGTGATTTGGAAGCGGGAGAACAAGAGACCCAGTACTTC.

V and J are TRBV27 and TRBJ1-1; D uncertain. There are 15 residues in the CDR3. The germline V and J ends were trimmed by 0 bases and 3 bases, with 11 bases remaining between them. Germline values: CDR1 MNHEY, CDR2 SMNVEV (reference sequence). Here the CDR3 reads CASSLSQSEDTEAFF. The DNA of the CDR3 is TGTGCCAGCAGTTTATCGCAATCCGAGGACACTGAAGCTTTCTTT.

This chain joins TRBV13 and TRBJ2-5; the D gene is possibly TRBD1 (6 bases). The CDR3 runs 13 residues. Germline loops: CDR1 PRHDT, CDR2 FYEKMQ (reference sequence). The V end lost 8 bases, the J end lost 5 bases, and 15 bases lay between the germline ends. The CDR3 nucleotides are TGTGCCAGCTCCCCCACCCAGGGGGAGACCCAGTACTTC. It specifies CASSPTQGETQYF.

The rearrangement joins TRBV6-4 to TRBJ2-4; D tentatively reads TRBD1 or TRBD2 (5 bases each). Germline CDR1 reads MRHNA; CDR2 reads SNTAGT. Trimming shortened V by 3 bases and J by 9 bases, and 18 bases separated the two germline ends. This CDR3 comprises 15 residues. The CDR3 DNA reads TGTGCCAGCAGTGAAGCTGGGGGTAAAGTGGGCATTCAGTACTTC. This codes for CASSEAGGKVGIQYF.

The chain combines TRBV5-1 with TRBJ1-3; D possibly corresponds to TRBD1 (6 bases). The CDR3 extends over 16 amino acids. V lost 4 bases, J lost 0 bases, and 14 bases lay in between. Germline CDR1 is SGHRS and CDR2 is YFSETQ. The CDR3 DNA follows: TGCGCCAGCAGCCCACCCCAGGGGCCCTCTGGAAACACCATATATTTT. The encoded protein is CASSPPQGPSGNTIYF.

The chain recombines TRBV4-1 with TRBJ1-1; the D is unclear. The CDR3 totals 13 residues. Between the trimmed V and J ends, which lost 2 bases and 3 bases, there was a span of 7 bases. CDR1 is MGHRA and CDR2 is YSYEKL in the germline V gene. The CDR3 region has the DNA TGCGCCAGCAGCCAACTGGGATACACTGAAGCTTTCTTT. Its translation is CASSQLGYTEAFF.

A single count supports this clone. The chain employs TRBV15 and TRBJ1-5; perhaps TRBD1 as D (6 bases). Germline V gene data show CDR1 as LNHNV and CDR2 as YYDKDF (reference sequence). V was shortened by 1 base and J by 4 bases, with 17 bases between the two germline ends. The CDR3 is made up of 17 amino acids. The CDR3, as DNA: TGTGCCACCAGCAGAGGCGGGGGCGGCTGGGCTAATCAGCCCCAGCATTTT. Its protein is CATSRGGGGWANQPQHF.

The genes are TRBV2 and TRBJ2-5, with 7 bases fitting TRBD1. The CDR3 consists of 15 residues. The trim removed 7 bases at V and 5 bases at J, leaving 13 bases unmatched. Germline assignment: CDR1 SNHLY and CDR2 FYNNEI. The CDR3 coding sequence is TGTGCCAGCAAAAAGGACAGGCGGTTGGTGGAGACCCAGTACTTC. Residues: CASKKDRRLVETQYF.

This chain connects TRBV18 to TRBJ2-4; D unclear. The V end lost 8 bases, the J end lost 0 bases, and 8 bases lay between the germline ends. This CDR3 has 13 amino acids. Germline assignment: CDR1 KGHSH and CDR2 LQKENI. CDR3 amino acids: CASQALAKNIQYF. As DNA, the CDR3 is TGTGCCAGCCAGGCGTTAGCCAAAAACATTCAGTACTTC.

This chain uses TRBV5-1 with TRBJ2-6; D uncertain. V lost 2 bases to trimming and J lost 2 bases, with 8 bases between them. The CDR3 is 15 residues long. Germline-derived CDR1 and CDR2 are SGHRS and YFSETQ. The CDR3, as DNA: TGCGCCAGCAGCTTTTCAGGTGCTGGGGCCAACGTCCTGACTTTC. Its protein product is CASSFSGAGANVLTF.

The CDR3 DNA reads TGTGCCAGCAGTTACAGGAACTACCAAGAGACCCAGTACTTC. The encoded protein is CASSYRNYQETQYF. The V call is TRBV6-2 or TRBV6-3, the J call TRBJ2-5; unclear D gene. Trimming stripped 2 bases from V and 0 bases from J, with 7 bases between. This CDR3 is built from 14 residues. Germline loops: CDR1 MNHEY, CDR2 SVGEGT.

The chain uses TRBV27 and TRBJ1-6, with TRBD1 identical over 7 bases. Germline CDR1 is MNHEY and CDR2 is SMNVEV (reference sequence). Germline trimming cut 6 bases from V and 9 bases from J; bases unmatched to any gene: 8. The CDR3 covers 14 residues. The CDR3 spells CASSPGGEVSPLHF. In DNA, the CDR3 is TGTGCCAGCAGCCCAGGGGGGGAGGTTTCACCCCTCCACTTT.

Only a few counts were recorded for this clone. Here the CDR3 reads CASWGGTGYGYTF. The DNA for the CDR3 is TGTGCCAGCTGGGGGGGGACAGGCTATGGCTACACCTTC. This sequence joins TRBV28 and TRBJ1-2; TRBD1 agrees at 8 bases. After removal of 8 bases from V and 4 bases from J, the junction contained 6 bases not matched to a gene. Germline V lookup: CDR1 MDHEN, CDR2 SYDVKM. The CDR3 extends over 13 amino acids.

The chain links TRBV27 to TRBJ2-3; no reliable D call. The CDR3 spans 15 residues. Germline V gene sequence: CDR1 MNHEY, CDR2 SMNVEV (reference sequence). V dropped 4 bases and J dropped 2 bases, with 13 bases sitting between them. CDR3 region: CASSWAAIYTDTQYF. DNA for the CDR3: TGTGCCAGCAGTTGGGCAGCGATTTACACAGATACGCAGTATTTT.